The 7 T cell receptor beta chains listed next were all sequenced from one sample in a study of T cells after posttransplantation cyclophosphamide. Method: immunoSEQ multiplex PCR; TCRdb's copy keeps in-frame clones and lacks some. The sample is made up of 30,000 to 35,000 clones, none counted only once. Input material: PBMCs. The receptors derive from a woman between 45 and 65 years old in good health and a related stem cell transplant donor.

This clone has at least ten counts. The V call is TRBV7-3, the J call TRBJ2-1, with a tentative D call TRBD2 (6 bases). This CDR3 region has 12 residues. From germline, CDR1 is SGHTA and CDR2 FQGTGA. Trimming pared 2 bases from V and 8 bases from J, leaving 7 bases between. CDR3: CASSLGGDEQFF. The CDR3 nucleotides read TGTGCCAGCAGCTTAGGCGGGGATGAGCAGTTCTTC.

This clone was counted many times. The chain is built from TRBV27 and TRBJ2-2; tentative D call: TRBD1 (6 bases). V lost 2 bases and J 6 bases, leaving 16 bases between the germline ends. This CDR3 comprises 16 residues. Germline assignment: CDR1 MNHEY and CDR2 SMNVEV (reference sequence). CDR3 sequence: CASSLGQGNRPGELFF. DNA for the CDR3: TGTGCCAGCAGTTTAGGTCAGGGGAACCGTCCCGGGGAGCTGTTTTTT.

This clone was observed many times. V and J are TRBV18 and TRBJ1-1, with 9 nucleotides matching TRBD1. The CDR3 spans 14 residues. CDR1 is KGHSH, CDR2 LQKENI, per germline. With V trimmed by 5 bases and J by 3 bases, 4 bases remained unmatched. In DNA form, the CDR3 reads TGTGCCAGCTCATCTCGACAGGGGGACACTGAAGCTTTCTTT. The encoded protein is CASSSRQGDTEAFF.

The CDR3 region is CASSLVVSGSGTDTQYF. The CDR3 DNA is TGTGCCAGCAGCTTAGTGGTTAGCGGGAGCGGCACAGATACGCAGTATTTT. The chain carries TRBV7-2 and TRBJ2-3, with 9 bases matching TRBD2. The CDR3 spans 17 residues. The germline gives CDR1 SGHTA, CDR2 FQGNSA. After removal of 1 base from V and 1 base from J, the junction contained 6 bases not matched to a gene.

This clone has ten or more counts. V is TRBV4-2 and J is TRBJ2-2; 9 bases are a match to TRBD2. CDR1 is LGHNA and CDR2 is YNFKEQ in the germline V gene. The CDR3 is made up of 19 amino acids. Trimming at V came to 1 base and at J to 2 bases, leaving 11 bases not matched to a gene. The CDR3 region has the DNA TGTGCCAGCAGCCAAGTGGGCGGGAGGGCCGCAAGCAACACCGGGGAGCTGTTTTTT. This sequence encodes CASSQVGGRAASNTGELFF.

This clone was observed many times. The chain has TRBV7-9 and TRBJ2-7, with D unresolved. Germline CDR1 reads SEHNR; CDR2 reads FQNEAQ (reference sequence). Trimming pared 3 bases from V and 0 bases from J, leaving 9 bases between. CDR3 length: 14 amino acids. The CDR3 loop reads CASSFVTASYEQYF. The CDR3 nucleotides are TGTGCCAGCAGCTTTGTCACAGCCTCCTACGAGCAGTACTTC.

This clone was found many times. The chain uses TRBV7-2 and TRBJ2-7; a weak D match, TRBD2 (5 bases). CDR3 length equals 14 residues. CDR1 and CDR2 from the germline V gene are SGHTA and FQGNSA. V lost 5 bases and J 6 bases, leaving 17 bases between the germline ends. The CDR3 DNA reads as TGTGCCAGCAGCCTATCGAGGGTTTACGGCGAGCAGTACTTC. It is translated as CASSLSRVYGEQYF.